This note documents a single T cell receptor beta chain sequence. This entry comes from a study of shared clonotypes between healthy human individuals. Some clones are missing from TCRdb's copy, which holds only in-frame ones; the method was immunoSEQ multiplex PCR. The repertoire holds millions of clones, with around nine tenths as singletons. Germline CDR1 and CDR2: SGHAT and FQNNGV. The CDR3 covers 16 residues. With 0 bases removed from V and 5 bases from J, the gap between germline ends came to 16 bases. The clonotype was recovered from a man aged 18 to 29 in good health. The J gene is TRBJ2-5, the V gene TRBV11-2, with a possible D match to TRBD1 (6 bases). Sequencing used naive CD4+ T cells sorted from blood. Sample subset: CD45RA+ positively selected. For the CDR3, the DNA is TGTGCCAGCAGCTTAGATCGGGCAGGGGTTATGGAGACCCAGTACTTC. Its protein is CASSLDRAGVMETQYF.